This passage covers 10 T cell receptor beta chains from one sample sequenced in a study of blood T cell repertoires in COVID-19. Sequencing used immunoSEQ multiplex PCR; TCRdb keeps in-frame clones, though not all of them. Of about 200,000 clones listed, approximately 88% were seen once; the top ten hold over 7%. Sequenced input: PBMCs or T cells enriched from blood (not recorded which). The receptors shown here come from a woman aged 18-29 years who had recovered from COVID-19.

V usage is TRBV3-1 (or the pseudogene TRBV3-2) and J usage is TRBJ2-7; D is undetermined. Trimming shortened V by 1 base and J by 0 bases, and 13 bases separated the two germline ends. Germline CDR1 and CDR2: LGHDT and YNNKEL (reference sequence). This CDR3 has 16 residues. The CDR3 region is CASSQGSLSSSYEQYF. The CDR3 nucleotides are TGTGCCAGCAGCCAAGGTTCCCTCTCGAGCTCCTACGAGCAGTACTTC.

V gene TRBV3-1 (or the pseudogene TRBV3-2) combines with J gene TRBJ1-5; 7 bases map to TRBD1. The germline V gene encodes CDR1 LGHDT and CDR2 YNNKEL (reference sequence). CDR3 length equals 12 residues. V was pared by 2 bases and J by 10 bases, with 2 bases of the junction left unmatched. In nucleotides, the CDR3 is TGTGCCAGCAGCCAACGGGACAGTCCCCAGCATTTT. It yields the protein CASSQRDSPQHF.

The rearrangement links TRBV19 to TRBJ2-7, with TRBD1 matching 9 bases. CDR3 length: 17 amino acids. The junction had 13 bases not matched to a gene; V was cut back by 2 bases and J by 5 bases. Looked up from germline, CDR1 is LNHDA and CDR2 is SQIVND (reference sequence). For the CDR3, the DNA is TGTGCCAGTAGTATAAGGGGATCCGGGACAGGGCGGAACGAGCAGTACTTC. Protein: CASSIRGSGTGRNEQYF.

The chain recombines TRBV11-2 with TRBJ1-2; TRBD1 aligns across 7 bases. CDR1 is SGHAT, CDR2 FQNNGV, per germline. V was pared by 2 bases and J by 0 bases, with 12 bases of the junction left unmatched. The CDR3 is 18 amino acids. CDR3 region: CASSLFPAGTATNYGYTF. The CDR3 region has the DNA TGTGCCAGCAGCTTATTCCCTGCTGGGACAGCGACTAACTATGGCTACACCTTC. Using reference TRBV11-2 and TRBJ1-2 for the parts outside the CDR3, the full variable domain is EAGVAQSPRYKIIEKRQSVAFWCNPISGHATLYWYQQILGQGPKLLIQFQNNGVVDDSQLPKDRFSAERLKGVDSTLKIQPAKLEDSAVYLCASSLFPAGTATNYGYTFGSGTRLTVV.

This clone was detected once. DNA of the CDR3: TGTGCCAGCAGTTACGGCGGGGGGATCTACGAGCAGTACTTC. Its protein is CASSYGGGIYEQYF. This chain uses TRBV6-5 with TRBJ2-7; TRBD2 matches 8 bases. The CDR3 spans 14 residues. After removal of 2 bases from V and 3 bases from J, the junction contained 3 bases not matched to a gene. Germline loops: CDR1 MNHEY, CDR2 SVGAGI.

CDR3 nucleotide sequence: TGCAGCGTTGAAGGAATTCAGGGCAGAAGACAAGAGACCCAGTACTTC. It translates to CSVEGIQGRRQETQYF. The chain uses TRBV29-1 and TRBJ2-5; tentative D call: TRBD1 (5 bases). Trimming removed 1 base from V and 2 bases from J, with 17 bases in between. CDR1 is SQVTM and CDR2 is ANQGSEA in the germline V gene. This CDR3 is 16 amino acids long. The full variable domain, with the rest looked up from reference TRBV29-1 and TRBJ2-5, is SAVISQKPSRDICQRGTSLTIQCQVDSQVTMMFWYRQQPGQSLTLIATANQGSEATYESGFVIDKFPISRPNLTFSTLTVSNMSPEDSSIYLCSVEGIQGRRQETQYFGPGTRLLVL.

The rearrangement joins TRBV2 to TRBJ1-6; maybe TRBD1 (5 bases). The CDR3 has 14 residues. Trimming cost V 7 bases and J 9 bases, with 16 bases left between them. Germline V gene sequence: CDR1 SNHLY, CDR2 FYNNEI. CDR3 bases: TGTGCCAGCACGGGAGGACAACCCGTTTCACCCCTCCACTTT. It translates to CASTGGQPVSPLHF.

The gene calls are TRBV20-1 and TRBJ1-2; no definite D call. The ends were cut back, 3 bases at V and 8 bases at J, with 16 bases in the middle. The CDR3 sequence is 13 residues long. Germline assignment: CDR1 DFQATT and CDR2 SNEGSKA (reference sequence). CDR3 nucleotide sequence: TGCAGTGCTAGTAATGGGCCATCACAGGGCTACACCTTC. Protein product: CSASNGPSQGYTF.

The chain recombines TRBV2 with TRBJ2-1; no reliable D call. This CDR3 comprises 17 residues. CDR1 SNHLY and CDR2 FYNNEI come from the germline V gene. Trimming cost V 8 bases and J 3 bases, with 23 bases left between them. CDR3 nucleotide sequence: TGTGCCAGCTACGCCCTGACTGGCGCCGACTTCTACAATGAGCAGTTCTTC. It encodes CASYALTGADFYNEQFF.

The chain is built from TRBV2 and TRBJ2-3, with a weak D call TRBD1 (5 bases). This CDR3 spans 14 amino acids. V was pared by 5 bases and J by 0 bases, with 9 bases between. Germline V gives CDR1 SNHLY, CDR2 FYNNEI. CDR3 loop: CASSTGGSTDTQYF. CDR3 nucleotide sequence: TGTGCCAGCAGTACAGGTGGCAGCACAGATACGCAGTATTTT.